One and the same sample provided the 13 T cell receptor beta chains below, sequenced in a study of patients and donors after allogeneic stem cell transplantation. In TCRdb, the RT-PCR reads were re-called with MiXCR into one record per CDR3 protein. The sample holds roughly 880,000 distinct CDR3 sequences, over 15% seen once. Sequencing was performed on blood, either unsorted or a sorted T cell fraction (not recorded which). The source of these receptors is a human donor who was either an allogeneic HSCT recipient or a stem cell or donor lymphocyte infusion donor (not recorded which). It is not recorded whose cells these are; they may come from a transplant donor.

This clonotype was counted many times. This chain joins TRBV29-1 and TRBJ2-2; TRBD1 matches 7 bases. V dropped 4 bases and J dropped 5; count of bases not matched to a gene: 10. CDR1 is SQVTM and CDR2 is ANQGSEA in the germline V gene. CDR3 length: 15 residues. The CDR3 spells CSVAKQGDGTGELFF. In DNA, the CDR3 is TGCAGCGTTGCGAAGCAGGGGGATGGGACCGGGGAGCTGTTTTTT.

This clonotype has a count of ten or more. V is TRBV6-5 and J is TRBJ1-5; 8 bases are shared with TRBD1. Losses at the gene ends were 4 bases for V and 0 bases for J; bases not matched to a gene: 2. This CDR3 has 15 residues. Germline CDR1 MNHEY, CDR2 SVGAGI. Here the CDR3 reads CASSWTGNSNQPQHF. The CDR3 coding sequence is TGTGCCAGCAGTTGGACAGGGAATAGCAATCAGCCCCAGCATTTT.

The sample holds a few counts of this clonotype. The gene calls are TRBV25-1 and TRBJ1-6; the D is unclear. Germline V gene lookup returns CDR1 MGHDK and CDR2 SYGVNS. V lost 3 bases and J lost 14, with 14 bases in between. The length of the CDR3 is 13 residues. The CDR3 DNA reads TGTGCCAGCAGTGATGCCTATCATACATCCCTCCACTTT. It specifies CASSDAYHTSLHF.

The chain carries TRBV5-1 and TRBJ2-7; TRBD1 or TRBD2 may be the D gene (6 bases each). The CDR3 length is 16 residues. V lost 0 bases and J lost 1, with 14 bases in between. Germline V gene data show CDR1 as SGHRS and CDR2 as YFSETQ. The CDR3: CASSLEGTQGSYEQYF. The CDR3 nucleotides are TGCGCCAGCAGCTTGGAAGGGACTCAGGGGTCCTACGAGCAGTACTTC.

This clonotype was seen more than once but under ten times. V usage is TRBV29-1 and J usage is TRBJ2-7, with 8 bases fitting TRBD2. From germline, CDR1 is SQVTM and CDR2 ANQGSEA. The CDR3 sequence is 13 residues long. J lost 2 bases, V lost 2 bases, and 2 bases had no gene match. The CDR3 here is CSVELAGTYEQYF. DNA for the CDR3: TGCAGCGTTGAATTAGCGGGAACCTACGAGCAGTACTTC.

This chain uses TRBV5-5 with TRBJ1-5; the D gene is possibly TRBD1 (5 bases). Trimming took off 3 bases at V and 3 bases at J, with 10 bases between the two ends. This CDR3 is 14 amino acids long. Germline V gene sequence: CDR1 SGHKS, CDR2 YYEKEE (reference sequence). CDR3 sequence reads: CASSSQAINQPQHF. In nucleotides, the CDR3 is TGTGCCAGCAGCTCACAGGCGATCAATCAGCCCCAGCATTTT.

V usage is TRBV12-3 or TRBV12-4 and J usage is TRBJ1-2; 9 bases line up with TRBD1. V shed 6 bases, J shed 2 bases, and the junction held 4 bases outside the gene matches. The CDR3 consists of 14 residues. The CDR3 sequence is CASRRGQGNYGYTF. The CDR3, as DNA: TGTGCCAGCAGGCGGGGACAGGGCAACTATGGCTACACCTTC.

This chain links TRBV9 with TRBJ2-1; D remains ambiguous. V was clipped by 0 bases and J by 8 bases, with 6 bases between them. Germline CDR1 SGDLS, CDR2 YYNGEE. The CDR3 has 12 residues. CDR3 amino acids: CASSVASDEQFF. The CDR3 nucleotides are TGTGCCAGCAGCGTAGCTTCGGATGAGCAGTTCTTC.

The chain employs TRBV27 and TRBJ2-5; 7 bases agree with TRBD1. Per the germline V gene, CDR1 is MNHEY and CDR2 is SMNVEV (reference sequence). The V and J ends lost 6 bases and 4 bases, in that order; junction bases with no gene match: 11. The CDR3 is 15 residues long. As DNA, the CDR3 is TGTGCCAGCAGGCTACGGCGGACAGGAGGAGAGACCCAGTACTTC. Protein product: CASRLRRTGGETQYF.

CDR3 DNA: TGTGCCAGCAGTTTGGGGGGGCGGAGGAGCTATGGCTACACCTTC. Protein: CASSLGGRRSYGYTF. The V and J genes are TRBV12-3 or TRBV12-4 and TRBJ1-2, with a possible D match to TRBD1 (6 bases). V was pared by 3 bases and J by 4 bases, with 15 bases between. The CDR3 spans 15 residues.

This clonotype turned up a few times. This chain joins TRBV9 and TRBJ1-1, with a tentative D call TRBD1 (5 bases). CDR1 and CDR2 (germline): SGDLS, YYNGEE. V lost 1 base to trimming and J lost 1 base, with 11 bases between them. The CDR3 extends over 15 amino acids. The CDR3 DNA reads as TGTGCCAGCAGCGTAACCTCTACAGGGAACACTGAAGCTTTCTTT. Protein sequence: CASSVTSTGNTEAFF.

The rearrangement joins TRBV5-1 to TRBJ1-6, with unresolved D. Trimming took 0 bases from V and 10 from J, leaving 26 bases between them. Germline assignment: CDR1 SGHRS and CDR2 YFSETQ. This CDR3 has 19 residues. CDR3 region: CASSLGYSFNVPSNSPLHF. The DNA of the CDR3 is TGCGCCAGCAGCTTGGGTTATTCCTTTAACGTCCCATCCAACTCACCCCTCCACTTT.

The sample holds a few counts of this clonotype. V gene TRBV4-3 combines with J gene TRBJ2-7, with 8 bases lining up with TRBD1. Looked up from germline, CDR1 is LGHNA and CDR2 is YSLEER. Trimming removed 3 bases from V and 0 bases from J; junction bases left unmatched: 10. The CDR3 totals 17 residues. As DNA, the CDR3 is TGCGCCAGCAGCCAGCTTATTGGGACAGGAAGCTCCTACGAGCAGTACTTC. Its protein product is CASSQLIGTGSSYEQYF.